Following are 20 T cell receptor beta chains from one sample sequenced in a study of cytomegalovirus exposure and HLA in healthy donors. PCR involved 60 Vbeta and 13 Jbeta primers. Some clones are missing from TCRdb's copy, which holds only in-frame ones; the method was immunoSEQ multiplex PCR. The sample lists about 240,000 clones, 82% occurring once. Sequencing was done on a sample of PBMCs. Source of these receptors: a woman aged 40-49 years in good health and CMV-seropositive.

This clone was recorded only once. The chain has TRBV5-1 and TRBJ2-2; 8 positions match TRBD1. This CDR3 has 16 residues. J lost 4 bases, V lost 0 bases, and 5 bases had no gene match. Germline CDR1 reads SGHRS; CDR2 reads YFSETQ. The CDR3: CASSLEGQDLTGELFF. CDR3 nucleotide sequence: TGCGCCAGCAGCTTGGAGGGACAGGACCTCACCGGGGAGCTGTTTTTT.

Points on this clone: At one end, the junction sequence differs from germline, possibly due to a read error. V gene TRBV19 combines with J gene TRBJ1-5; no clear D gene. Germline-derived CDR1 and CDR2 are LNHDA and SQIVND (reference sequence). This CDR3 has 14 residues. CDR3 sequence reads: CASSIGSVTQLQHF. The CDR3, as DNA: TGTGCCAGTAGTATTGGGAGTGTGACTCAGCTCCAGCATTTT.

A note on this clone: One end of the junction is discordant with germline, which a read error may explain. J is TRBJ1-2 and V is TRBV29-1; 9 nucleotides line up with TRBD1. The CDR3 runs 13 residues. CDR1 is SQVTM and CDR2 is ANQGSEA in the germline V gene. The CDR3, as DNA: TGCAGCGTTGATTGGGACAGGGCCTATGGCTACTCCTTC. Translating gives CSVDWDRAYGYSF.

Points on this clone: At one boundary the junction diverges from the germline segment, which might be a read error. The V gene is TRBV7-7, the J gene TRBJ2-2; 8 nucleotides agree with TRBD2. Germline CDR1 is SSHAT and CDR2 is FNYEAQ (reference sequence). The CDR3 spans 16 residues. CDR3 protein: CASSLESGSIGGELFF. CDR3 DNA sequence: TGTGCTAGCAGCTTAGAGAGCGGGAGTATCGGCGGGGAGCTGTTTTTT.

This chain connects TRBV5-1 to TRBJ1-4; perhaps TRBD1 as D (5 bases). The CDR3 sequence is 15 residues long. The germline gives CDR1 SGHRS, CDR2 YFSETQ. V gave up 3 bases and J gave up 2 bases, with 11 bases separating them. This CDR3 is CASSSRGGTNEKLFF. DNA of the CDR3: TGCGCCAGCAGCTCAAGGGGAGGGACTAATGAAAAACTGTTTTTT.

The rearrangement links TRBV11-2 to TRBJ1-2, with D maybe TRBD1 (6 bases). Germline V gene data show CDR1 as SGHAT and CDR2 as FQNNGV. V was cut by 5 bases and J by 2 bases, with 18 bases left in between. The CDR3 runs to 16 residues. CDR3 sequence: CASSLARRDTNYGYTF. In DNA form, the CDR3 reads TGTGCCAGCAGCCTCGCTCGTCGGGACACAAACTATGGCTACACCTTC.

This sequence joins TRBV19 and TRBJ2-4, with 10 bases identical to TRBD2. CDR1 LNHDA and CDR2 SQIVND come from the germline V gene (reference sequence). The junction had 7 bases not matched to a gene; V was cut back by 4 bases and J by 1 base. This CDR3 contains 17 residues. CDR3 protein: CASSKREGSDAKNIQYF. The CDR3 bases are TGTGCCAGTAGTAAGCGGGAGGGTTCGGACGCCAAAAACATTCAGTACTTC.

This rearrangement joins TRBV27 to TRBJ1-2, with TRBD1 matching 10 bases. Unmatched junction bases numbered 6, after V lost 4 bases and J lost 7 bases. Germline CDR1 MNHEY, CDR2 SMNVEV (reference sequence). The length of the CDR3 is 14 residues. CDR3 DNA sequence: TGTGCCAGCAGTTATGGGGACAGGGGAAGTGGCTACACCTTC. It codes for CASSYGDRGSGYTF.

The chain is built from TRBV27 and TRBJ2-7; D possibly corresponds to TRBD1 (6 bases). The CDR3 spans 16 residues. Trimming removed 8 bases from V and 2 bases from J, with 22 bases in between. Germline V gene sequence: CDR1 MNHEY, CDR2 SMNVEV (reference sequence). CDR3 in DNA: TGTGCCAGCCAACCTTGGGCCCAGGACAGAACCTACGAGCAGTACTTC. This translates into CASQPWAQDRTYEQYF.

The chain combines TRBV4-2 with TRBJ2-7, with TRBD2 as a possible D gene (6 bases). Trimming removed 0 bases from V and 8 bases from J, with 17 bases in between. The CDR3 sequence is 15 residues long. Germline values: CDR1 LGHNA, CDR2 YNFKEQ. The CDR3 spells CASSQDWWGDGKQYF. Written as DNA, the CDR3 is TGTGCCAGCAGCCAAGATTGGTGGGGGGATGGTAAGCAGTACTTC.

The rearrangement uses TRBV18 and TRBJ1-4, with D hard to call. Germline CDR1 KGHSH, CDR2 LQKENI. The V end was cut by 3 bases, the J end by 6 bases, with 8 bases between. The CDR3 is made up of 13 amino acids. The CDR3 reads CASSPRQDEKLFF. Here the CDR3 DNA reads TGTGCCAGCTCACCTAGGCAGGATGAAAAACTGTTTTTT.

The chain has TRBV7-8 and TRBJ1-6; 10 bases are shared with TRBD1. The CDR3 is 16 amino acids. Trimming took 0 bases from V and 10 from J; bases not matched to a gene: 6. Germline V gene data show CDR1 as SGHVS and CDR2 as FQNEAQ. The CDR3 region is CASSLASGTGVSPLHF. CDR3 sequence (DNA): TGTGCCAGCAGCTTAGCGTCCGGGACAGGGGTCTCACCCCTCCACTTT. Variable domain in full (rest from reference TRBV7-8 and TRBJ1-6): GAGVSQSPRYKVAKRGQDVALRCDPISGHVSLFWYQQALGQGPEFLTYFQNEAQLDKSGLPSDRFFAERPEGSVSTLKIQRTQQEDSAVYLCASSLASGTGVSPLHFGNGTRLTVT.

There are a few counts of this clone. The chain is built from TRBV18 and TRBJ1-2; TRBD1 agrees at 11 bases. There are 15 residues in the CDR3. The V gene end was trimmed by 3 bases and the J gene end by 7 bases; junction bases not matched to a gene: 7. Germline CDR1 KGHSH, CDR2 LQKENI. CDR3 sequence (DNA): TGTGCCAGCTCACCGGACGGACAGGGGGCTTTTGGCTACACCTTC. Its protein is CASSPDGQGAFGYTF.

This clone was counted only a few times. The V and J genes are TRBV4-2 and TRBJ2-1, with 15 bases aligning to TRBD2. With 3 bases clipped from V and 4 bases from J, the junction kept 4 bases outside the gene matches. Germline CDR1 and CDR2: LGHNA and YNFKEQ. The CDR3 has 17 residues. The CDR3 loop reads CASSQGTSGGKYNEQFF. The CDR3 DNA reads TGTGCCAGCAGCCAGGGGACTAGCGGGGGGAAGTACAATGAGCAGTTCTTC.

The chain joins TRBV9 to TRBJ2-2; the match to TRBD2 covers 7 bases. The CDR3 extends over 17 amino acids. The germline CDR1 and CDR2 sequences are SGDLS and YYNGEE. V trimming: 0 bases; J trimming: 6 bases; junction bases outside the gene matches: 11. The CDR3 sequence is CASSVVPAGVLPGELFF. The CDR3 nucleotides read TGTGCCAGCAGCGTAGTCCCGGCGGGAGTACTTCCCGGGGAGCTGTTTTTT.

The rearrangement uses TRBV29-1 and TRBJ2-7, with D possibly being TRBD2 (5 bases). The length of the CDR3 is 13 residues. The germline gives CDR1 SQVTM, CDR2 ANQGSEA. Trimming cost V 7 bases and J 2 bases, with 15 bases left between them. CDR3 residues: CSAYTEGAYEQYF. The CDR3 DNA reads TGCAGCGCGTACACTGAGGGAGCCTACGAGCAGTACTTC.

The J gene is TRBJ2-7, the V gene TRBV28; 10 bases are shared with TRBD1. J lost 3 bases, V lost 7 bases, and 9 bases had no gene match. Per germline, CDR1 MDHEN and CDR2 SYDVKM. The CDR3 consists of 15 residues. CDR3 protein: CASKVGTGAFYEQYF. CDR3 coding DNA: TGTGCCAGCAAAGTTGGGACAGGGGCCTTCTACGAGCAGTACTTC.

The chain has TRBV5-1 and TRBJ1-2, with D unresolved. V lost 0 bases, J lost 2 bases, and 8 bases lay in between. Germline CDR1 reads SGHRS; CDR2 reads YFSETQ. The CDR3 has 14 residues. The CDR3 bases are TGCGCCAGCAGCTTGGGAGAGTGGAACTATGGCTACACCTTC. This translates into CASSLGEWNYGYTF.

The chain joins TRBV5-6 to TRBJ2-5, with a possible D match to TRBD2 (5 bases). Trimming removed 0 bases at V and 4 bases at J, with 10 bases between. The CDR3 has 14 residues. The germline V gene has CDR1 SGHDT and CDR2 YYEEEE. DNA for the CDR3: TGTGCCAGCAGCTTGGGAGGGCCGGCAGAGACCCAGTACTTC. It is translated as CASSLGGPAETQYF. The whole variable domain, remainder taken from reference TRBV5-6 and TRBJ2-5, is DAGVTQSPTHLIKTRGQQVTLRCSPKSGHDTVSWYQQALGQGPQFIFQYYEEEERQRGNFPDRFSGHQFPNYSSELNVNALLLGDSALYLCASSLGGPAETQYFGPGTRLLVL.

This rearrangement joins TRBV7-2 to TRBJ2-2, with 8 bases lining up with TRBD1. The germline CDR1 and CDR2 sequences are SGHTA and FQGNSA. The CDR3 has 14 amino acids. Losses at the gene ends were 3 bases for V and 8 bases for J; bases not matched to a gene: 5. The CDR3 region has the DNA TGTGCCAGCAGCTTTCGCAGGGGGCGTGGGGAGCTGTTTTTT. Its translation: CASSFRRGRGELFF. The complete variable domain, with remaining parts taken from reference TRBV7-2 and TRBJ2-2, reads GAGVSQSPSNKVTEKGKDVELRCDPISGHTALYWYRQSLGQGLEFLIYFQGNSAPDKSGLPSDRFSAERTGGSVSTLTIQRTQQEDSAVYLCASSFRRGRGELFFGEGSRLTVL.